The clone carrying this T cell receptor beta chain has just a few counts. This sample is drawn from a study of early T cells in non-severe SARS-CoV-2 infection. Per the germline V gene, CDR1 is SGHRS and CDR2 is YFSETQ. CDR3 length: 13 residues. Trimming left V 2 bases short and J 7 bases short, with 10 bases between. The protocol attached unique molecular identifiers to individual cDNA molecules. MiXCR, run by TCRdb on the 5' RACE reads, gives a single entry per CDR3 protein. The profile shows fewer than 120,000 distinct CDR3 sequences, over 9.5% of them singletons. The sequence was collected from an adult who was a healthcare worker with PCR-confirmed SARS-CoV-2 infection or an uninfected control (not recorded which). The specimen was whole blood, collected at baseline. This chain joins TRBV5-1 and TRBJ1-5, with D hard to call. DNA of the CDR3: TGCGCCAGCAGCTTAGGAGTCGGGCAGCCCCAGCATTTT. This translates into CASSLGVGQPQHF.